These 32 T cell receptor beta chains were all obtained from the same sample, sequenced in a study of cytomegalovirus exposure and HLA in healthy donors (dated by TCRdb to between 2016 and 2019). Library creation used the immunoSEQ multiplex PCR assay. The multiplex PCR relied on a mix of 60 forward primers for TCR Vbeta segments and 13 reverse primers for TCR Jbeta segments. Not all clones reach the TCRdb copy of this immuneACCESS table, which keeps in-frame sequences only. Checked studies attribute under half of the gap to unresolved V genes and leave the rest unexplained. This sample gives 190,000 or so clones in total; about four fifths of them show up just once. The ten largest clones represent approximately 1.4% of the sample. The sequencing sample was made of PBMCs. These TCRs come from a girl between 5 and 17 years old in good health and CMV-seropositive.

The chain employs TRBV19 and TRBJ1-1, with a weak D call TRBD1 (6 bases). Trimming stripped 4 bases from V and 3 bases from J, with 12 bases between. Germline values: CDR1 LNHDA, CDR2 SQIVND (reference sequence). The CDR3 runs to 14 residues. CDR3: CASSTSNRDTEAFF. The CDR3 DNA is TGTGCCAGTAGTACCAGTAACAGGGACACTGAAGCTTTCTTT. Supplemented by reference TRBV19 and TRBJ1-1, the full variable domain reads DGGITQSPKYLFRKEGQNVTLSCEQNLNHDAMYWYRQDPGQGLRLIYYSQIVNDFQKGDIAEGYSVSREKKESFPLTVTSAQKNPTAFYLCASSTSNRDTEAFFGQGTRLTVV.

The chain couples TRBV6-1 to TRBJ2-5, with D possibly being TRBD1 (5 bases). The CDR3 extends over 15 amino acids. Germline loops: CDR1 MNHNS, CDR2 SASEGT. The V and J ends lost 2 bases and 5 bases respectively, with 15 bases between them. CDR3 residues: CASSEIGGAAETQYF. In DNA form, the CDR3 reads TGTGCCAGCAGTGAAATAGGTGGGGCGGCGGAGACCCAGTACTTC.

Remarks on this clone: Other DNA sequences in the sample encode the same CDR3. The chain recombines TRBV7-9 with TRBJ2-7; 9 nucleotides align to TRBD1. J lost 2 bases, V lost 5 bases, and 4 bases had no gene match. This CDR3 has 14 residues. CDR1 is SEHNR, CDR2 FQNEAQ, per germline (reference sequence). The CDR3 region has the DNA TGTGCCAGCAGCCCCCGGGACAGGGCCTACGAGCAGTACTTC. Residues: CASSPRDRAYEQYF.

The chain carries TRBV28 and TRBJ1-2; D not resolved. This CDR3 region has 14 residues. V lost 1 base and J 8 bases, leaving 14 bases between the germline ends. Germline V gene lookup returns CDR1 MDHEN and CDR2 SYDVKM. This CDR3 reads CASSLSIPPRGYTF. The CDR3 region has the DNA TGTGCCAGCAGTTTATCTATTCCCCCCCGGGGCTACACCTTC.

The CDR3 nucleotides read TGTGCCAGCGACAGGGGGCGGGGAACTGAAGCTTTCTTT. It codes for CASDRGRGTEAFF. The chain uses TRBV6-5 and TRBJ1-1; 10 bases are a match to TRBD1. This CDR3 spans 13 amino acids. CDR1 is MNHEY and CDR2 is SVGAGI in the germline V gene. With 8 bases clipped from V and 5 bases from J, the junction kept 5 bases outside the gene matches.

The chain employs TRBV15 and TRBJ1-5; D uncertain. Per germline, CDR1 LNHNV and CDR2 YYDKDF (reference sequence). The CDR3 length is 18 residues. Trimming removed 5 bases at V and 5 bases at J, with 25 bases between. For the CDR3, the DNA is TGTGCCACCAGCTCGGAACTACACGGAGGAAGCGGGGATCAGCCCCAGCATTTT. It encodes CATSSELHGGSGDQPQHF.

This clone has a handful of counts. The chain uses TRBV11-3 and TRBJ2-3, with 9 nucleotides matching TRBD2. Germline-derived CDR1 and CDR2 are SGHNT and YENEEA. This CDR3 comprises 16 residues. V was pared by 1 base and J by 2 bases, with 4 bases of the junction left unmatched. The CDR3 spells CASSLVGGGVTDTQYF. CDR3 sequence (DNA): TGTGCCAGCAGCTTAGTCGGCGGGGGGGTCACAGATACGCAGTATTTT.

The chain recombines TRBV2 with TRBJ1-2; D is undetermined. Germline V gene data show CDR1 as SNHLY and CDR2 as FYNNEI. Trimming removed 7 bases at V and 4 bases at J, with 19 bases between. The CDR3 loop spans 15 amino acids. The CDR3 coding sequence is TGTGCCAGCACCCTCGGGAGAGGGCCCCGCTATGGCTACACCTTC. Its translation: CASTLGRGPRYGYTF.

The J gene is TRBJ1-4, the V gene TRBV7-9; 10 nucleotides align to TRBD1. Germline CDR1 reads SEHNR; CDR2 reads FQNEAQ (reference sequence). The V gene end was trimmed by 5 bases and the J gene end by 6 bases; junction bases not matched to a gene: 6. This CDR3 contains 15 residues. The chain's CDR3 is CASSAPGTGDEKLFF. The CDR3 region has the DNA TGTGCCAGCAGCGCCCCCGGGACAGGGGATGAAAAACTGTTTTTT.

V is TRBV6-5 and J is TRBJ1-1; a weak D match, TRBD1 (5 bases). This CDR3 comprises 14 residues. Trimming cost V 2 bases and J 4 bases, with 11 bases left between them. The germline V gene has CDR1 MNHEY and CDR2 SVGAGI. The CDR3 loop is CASSYLQGGTEAFF. Written as DNA, the CDR3 is TGTGCCAGCAGTTACCTTCAGGGTGGCACTGAAGCTTTCTTT.

To note about this clone: Other DNA sequences in the sample encode the same CDR3. The chain combines TRBV19 with TRBJ2-3; D possibly corresponds to TRBD1 (6 bases). The CDR3 loop spans 15 amino acids. V shed 2 bases and J shed 3 bases, with 12 bases lying between them. Per the germline V gene, CDR1 is LNHDA and CDR2 is SQIVND (reference sequence). The CDR3 loop reads CASSIRGYGTDTQYF. The DNA for the CDR3 is TGTGCCAGTAGTATAAGGGGGTATGGGACAGATACGCAGTATTTT.

The rearrangement uses TRBV27 and TRBJ2-7; the match to TRBD2 covers 9 bases. Germline values: CDR1 MNHEY, CDR2 SMNVEV (reference sequence). V was pared by 3 bases and J by 7 bases, with 7 bases of the junction left unmatched. The CDR3 consists of 14 residues. Here the CDR3 reads CASSFGGGASEQYF. CDR3 sequence (DNA): TGTGCCAGCAGTTTCGGCGGGGGGGCGTCAGAGCAGTACTTC.

This chain joins TRBV19 and TRBJ1-3; unclear D gene. The CDR3 runs 14 residues. Between the trimmed V and J ends, which lost 3 bases and 4 bases, there was a span of 10 bases. Germline V gives CDR1 LNHDA, CDR2 SQIVND (reference sequence). Here the CDR3 DNA reads TGTGCCAGTAGTATTGACTTCCGCGGAAACACCATATATTTT. Translation gives CASSIDFRGNTIYF.

V is TRBV5-4 and J is TRBJ1-1, with D possibly matching TRBD1 (5 bases). CDR3 length: 14 residues. Looked up from germline, CDR1 is SGHNT and CDR2 is YYREEE (reference sequence). V was clipped by 5 bases and J by 5 bases, with 16 bases between them. This CDR3 is CASSFPGGGTEAFF. The CDR3 DNA reads TGTGCCAGCAGTTTCCCCGGGGGAGGAACTGAAGCTTTCTTT.

The CDR3 nucleotides are TGTGCCAGCGGGAGGGGGGGCGAGGATACGCAGTATTTT. This gives the protein CASGRGGEDTQYF. V is TRBV6-6 and J is TRBJ2-3; perhaps TRBD2 as D (7 bases). Trimming pared 8 bases from V and 6 bases from J, leaving 15 bases between. This CDR3 is built from 13 residues. Germline lookup yields CDR1 MNHNY and CDR2 SVGAGI (reference sequence).

Concerning this clone itself: Other DNA sequences within the sample encode an identical CDR3. This chain uses TRBV4-3 with TRBJ1-2; possible D gene TRBD1, 5 bases. This CDR3 comprises 14 residues. The germline gives CDR1 LGHNA, CDR2 YSLEER. Trimming removed 0 bases at V and 4 bases at J, with 9 bases between. CDR3 bases: TGCGCCAGCAGCCAAGAGGGGGGAATCTATGGCTACACCTTC. Protein: CASSQEGGIYGYTF.

The gene calls are TRBV7-2 and TRBJ1-2; no definite D call. The CDR3 runs to 14 residues. V lost 3 bases to trimming and J lost 6 bases, with 14 bases between them. CDR1 is SGHTA, CDR2 FQGNSA, per germline. CDR3 region: CASSLVPEMDGYTF. DNA of the CDR3: TGTGCCAGCAGCTTGGTCCCGGAGATGGATGGCTACACCTTC.

V usage is TRBV7-9 and J usage is TRBJ2-7; no firm D call. The CDR3 consists of 13 residues. From germline, CDR1 is SEHNR and CDR2 FQNEAQ (reference sequence). V was shortened by 4 bases and J by 7 bases, with 14 bases between the two germline ends. DNA for the CDR3: TGTGCCAGCAGCTCTGGAGCCCTCTGGGAGCAGTACTTC. Translating it yields CASSSGALWEQYF. Together with reference TRBV7-9 and TRBJ2-7, the CDR3 gives the full variable domain: DTGVSQNPRHKITKRGQNVTFRCDPISEHNRLYWYRQTLGQGPEFLTYFQNEAQLEKSRLLSDRFSAERPKGSFSTLEIQRTEQGDSAMYLCASSSGALWEQYFGPGTRLTVT.

The V and J genes are TRBV9 and TRBJ2-5; 7 nucleotides line up with TRBD2. Germline values: CDR1 SGDLS, CDR2 YYNGEE. This CDR3 contains 15 residues. V shed 4 bases, J shed 5 bases, and the junction held 11 bases outside the gene matches. Here the CDR3 DNA reads TGTGCCAGCAGCCCCCGGGACTACCTGGGGGAGACCCAGTACTTC. Its protein product is CASSPRDYLGETQYF.

The chain uses TRBV14 and TRBJ1-1; tentatively, D is TRBD1 (5 bases). The V end was cut by 8 bases, the J end by 11 bases, with 15 bases between. The germline V gene encodes CDR1 SGHDN and CDR2 FVKESK. The CDR3 totals 11 residues. DNA for the CDR3: TGTGCCAGCGGGAGGGGATTGGTGGCTTTCTTT. Protein: CASGRGLVAFF.

This rearrangement joins TRBV29-1 to TRBJ2-1; possibly TRBD1 for D (6 bases). Germline V lookup: CDR1 SQVTM, CDR2 ANQGSEA. The V gene lost 3 bases and the J gene lost 4 bases, with 19 bases spanning the gap. The CDR3 totals 16 residues. CDR3 DNA: TGCAGCGTTGATCAGCTCATTGGGGGCTCGTACAATGAGCAGTTCTTC. It translates to CSVDQLIGGSYNEQFF.

The chain recombines TRBV27 with TRBJ1-1; D unclear. V was pared by 4 bases and J by 3 bases, with 12 bases between. This CDR3 contains 14 residues. Germline CDR1 MNHEY, CDR2 SMNVEV (reference sequence). This chain's CDR3 is CASSSGLLHTEAFF. As DNA, the CDR3 is TGTGCCAGCAGTTCGGGGTTGCTACACACTGAAGCTTTCTTT.

This clone came up a few times. V is TRBV25-1 and J is TRBJ1-4, with 7 bases aligning to TRBD1. CDR1 is MGHDK and CDR2 is SYGVNS in the germline V gene. This CDR3 has 15 amino acids. V gave up 6 bases and J gave up 2 bases; unmatched junction bases: 6. CDR3 sequence reads: CASRETGVTNEKLFF. As DNA, the CDR3 is TGTGCCAGCAGGGAAACAGGGGTCACTAATGAAAAACTGTTTTTT.

The chain combines TRBV5-1 with TRBJ2-5; D call uncertain. CDR1 and CDR2 from the germline V gene are SGHRS and YFSETQ. V lost 1 base, J lost 2 bases, and 6 bases lay in between. The CDR3 runs to 13 residues. The CDR3 bases are TGCGCCAGCAGCTTGAGTCAGCAAGAGACCCAGTACTTC. Its protein product is CASSLSQQETQYF.

The chain joins TRBV6-1 to TRBJ2-5, with a tentative D call TRBD2 (6 bases). V was cut by 6 bases and J by 5 bases, with 13 bases left in between. The CDR3 runs 13 residues. In germline, CDR1 is MNHNS, CDR2 SASEGT. The CDR3 here is CASSATSFETQYF. Written as DNA, the CDR3 is TGTGCCAGCAGCGCGACTAGTTTTGAGACCCAGTACTTC.

The rearrangement joins TRBV5-6 to TRBJ1-4, with 7 nucleotides matching TRBD1. The CDR3 totals 15 residues. Looked up from germline, CDR1 is SGHDT and CDR2 is YYEEEE. Trimming took 0 bases from V and 4 from J; bases not matched to a gene: 3. As DNA, the CDR3 is TGTGCCAGCAGCTTGGCTCAGGGGGGTAATGAAAAACTGTTTTTT. Translation: CASSLAQGGNEKLFF.

The chain recombines TRBV5-5 with TRBJ1-3; possible D gene TRBD1, 5 bases. Trimming took off 3 bases at V and 13 bases at J, with 20 bases between the two ends. Germline lookup yields CDR1 SGHKS and CDR2 YYEKEE (reference sequence). The CDR3 extends over 14 amino acids. DNA of the CDR3: TGTGCCAGCAGCTCCACGACAAACGACAGAAGAATATATTTT. Protein product: CASSSTTNDRRIYF. Filled out from reference TRBV5-5 and TRBJ1-3, the complete variable domain reads DAGVTQSPTHLIKTRGQQVTLRCSPISGHKSVSWYQQVLGQGPQFIFQYYEKEERGRGNFPDRFSARQFPNYSSELNVNALLLGDSALYLCASSSTTNDRRIYFGEGSWLTVV.

The chain has TRBV7-2 and TRBJ2-5, with 9 bases aligning to TRBD1. Germline V gene data show CDR1 as SGHTA and CDR2 as FQGNSA. V lost 4 bases and J lost 5; bases outside the gene matches: 8. The CDR3 has 15 amino acids. The CDR3 DNA is TGTGCCAGCAGCTCCACCGGGACAGGGAGCGAGACCCAGTACTTC. Protein sequence: CASSSTGTGSETQYF.

The chain couples TRBV5-4 to TRBJ2-2, with 8 nucleotides matching TRBD2. After removal of 0 bases from V and 6 bases from J, the junction contained 10 bases not matched to a gene. CDR3 length: 17 residues. Germline V lookup: CDR1 SGHNT, CDR2 YYREEE (reference sequence). CDR3 DNA sequence: TGTGCCAGCAGCTTGGAGCTCCGGGGGGGGCCCCCCGGGGAGCTGTTTTTT. The encoded protein is CASSLELRGGPPGELFF.

The chain links TRBV5-6 to TRBJ1-5; D gene uncertain. V was cut by 1 base and J by 6 bases, with 8 bases left in between. CDR1 and CDR2 (germline): SGHDT, YYEEEE. The CDR3 runs 13 residues. CDR3 protein: CASSLWSSQPQHF. The DNA of the CDR3 is TGTGCCAGCAGCTTGTGGAGTTCTCAGCCCCAGCATTTT.

There are a few counts of this clone. This chain joins TRBV7-2 and TRBJ1-2, with 7 bases matching TRBD1. After removal of 4 bases from V and 6 bases from J, the junction contained 11 bases not matched to a gene. Germline lookup yields CDR1 SGHTA and CDR2 FQGNSA. This CDR3 contains 15 residues. The CDR3 region has the DNA TGTGCCAGCAGCTCCCCCCCCCGGACAGGTGATGGCTACACCTTC. It translates to CASSSPPRTGDGYTF.

The chain employs TRBV29-1 and TRBJ2-1; maybe TRBD1 (6 bases). The V gene lost 7 bases and the J gene lost 4 bases, with 20 bases spanning the gap. This CDR3 is built from 15 residues. CDR1 is SQVTM, CDR2 ANQGSEA, per germline. The CDR3 DNA sequence: TGCAGCGCCCTGAGGGGGTCCCAACCGTACAATGAGCAGTTCTTC. Translation: CSALRGSQPYNEQFF.